Presented here are 28 T cell receptor beta chains from one specimen sequenced in a study of blood T cell repertoires in COVID-19. This table comes from immunoSEQ multiplex PCR, and its TCRdb copy is limited to in-frame clones, with some not included. Of 97,000 or so clones in the sample, approximately 84% were seen once. Specimen: peripheral blood. The receptors were gathered from a man in his 70s with acute or convalescent COVID-19.

The table lists this clone with a count of one. The rearrangement uses TRBV7-8 and TRBJ1-3; TRBD1 matches at 7 bases. CDR1 is SGHVS, CDR2 FQNEAQ, per germline. The CDR3 is made up of 16 amino acids. J lost 2 bases, V lost 3 bases, and 7 bases had no gene match. The CDR3 is CASSFYRGSAGNTIYF. CDR3 coding DNA: TGTGCCAGCAGCTTCTACAGGGGTTCAGCTGGAAACACCATATATTTT.

The V gene is TRBV14, the J gene TRBJ2-1; D is uncertain. From germline, CDR1 is SGHDN and CDR2 FVKESK. Trimming took 4 bases from V and 0 from J, leaving 10 bases between them. The CDR3 is 15 residues long. DNA of the CDR3: TGTGCCAGCAGCCCAGACTCGAGCTCCTACAATGAGCAGTTCTTC. Translated: CASSPDSSSYNEQFF.

This chain links TRBV7-3 with TRBJ2-3, with TRBD2 matching 11 bases. The CDR3 length is 19 residues. CDR1 is SGHTA and CDR2 is FQGTGA in the germline V gene. Germline trimming cut 1 base from V and 0 bases from J; bases unmatched to any gene: 9. CDR3 amino acids: CASSLSPSGGTTSTDTQYF. The DNA for the CDR3 is TGTGCCAGCAGCTTAAGTCCTAGCGGGGGGACAACTAGCACAGATACGCAGTATTTT. The entire variable domain, with the rest obtained from reference TRBV7-3 and TRBJ2-3, is as follows: GAGVSQTPSNKVTEKGKYVELRCDPISGHTALYWYRQSLGQGPEFLIYFQGTGAADDSGLPNDRFFAVRPEGSVSTLKIQRTERGDSAVYLCASSLSPSGGTTSTDTQYFGPGTRLTVL.

The chain has TRBV27 and TRBJ2-1; D call uncertain. V was cut by 6 bases and J by 6 bases, with 21 bases left in between. The CDR3 consists of 16 residues. In germline, CDR1 is MNHEY, CDR2 SMNVEV (reference sequence). This CDR3 reads CASRPIITPIVNEQFF. The CDR3 nucleotides read TGTGCCAGCAGACCGATAATAACCCCTATTGTCAATGAGCAGTTCTTC.

J is TRBJ1-5 and V is TRBV2; D possibly corresponds to TRBD1 (5 bases). CDR1 and CDR2 from the germline V gene are SNHLY and FYNNEI. The CDR3 spans 14 residues. Trimming took 7 bases from V and 3 from J, leaving 13 bases between them. CDR3 sequence (DNA): TGTGCCAGCACCTGGCAGGGCCTCAATCAGCCCCAGCATTTT. Translated: CASTWQGLNQPQHF.

This rearrangement joins TRBV28 to TRBJ1-1; 7 bases match TRBD1. The CDR3 runs to 14 residues. CDR1 is MDHEN, CDR2 SYDVKM, per germline. Trimming took 6 bases from V and 3 from J; bases not matched to a gene: 7. CDR3: CASSSAGGHTEAFF. CDR3 DNA sequence: TGTGCCAGCAGCTCCGCAGGGGGACACACTGAAGCTTTCTTT.

The chain has TRBV11-2 and TRBJ2-7; no clear D. Between the trimmed V and J ends, which lost 5 bases and 3 bases, there was a span of 5 bases. In germline, CDR1 is SGHAT, CDR2 FQNNGV. The CDR3 runs 11 residues. The CDR3 here is CASSQYYEQYF. The CDR3 DNA reads TGTGCCAGCAGCCAGTACTACGAGCAGTACTTC.

V and J are TRBV6-4 and TRBJ1-5, with no clear D. The CDR3 loop spans 14 amino acids. Trimming shortened V by 8 bases and J by 5 bases, and 16 bases separated the two germline ends. Germline loops: CDR1 MRHNA, CDR2 SNTAGT. The CDR3 nucleotides read TGTGCCAGCGGTCTCAAAACGAGTGATCAGCCCCAGCATTTT. It yields the protein CASGLKTSDQPQHF.

The chain has TRBV19 and TRBJ1-5; 9 bases map to TRBD1. Germline lookup yields CDR1 LNHDA and CDR2 SQIVND (reference sequence). V lost 5 bases and J lost 3; bases outside the gene matches: 2. The CDR3 totals 14 residues. Here the CDR3 DNA reads TGTGCCAGTAGTCGGGACAGGGACAATCAGCCCCAGCATTTT. Translated, it gives CASSRDRDNQPQHF.

The gene calls are TRBV5-1 and TRBJ2-1, with 7 bases that match TRBD2. CDR1 and CDR2 (germline): SGHRS, YFSETQ. The ends lost 7 bases at V and 11 bases at J; junction bases unmatched: 12. CDR3 length equals 13 residues. The CDR3 here is CASRSSGTDKQFF. In DNA, the CDR3 is TGCGCCAGCCGCTCTAGCGGTACCGATAAGCAGTTCTTC.

J is TRBJ2-2 and V is TRBV27, with 10 bases lining up with TRBD2. The trim removed 2 bases at V and 1 base at J, leaving 10 bases unmatched. CDR3 length equals 19 residues. In germline, CDR1 is MNHEY, CDR2 SMNVEV (reference sequence). CDR3 protein: CASSLMPVLAGVNTGELFF. For the CDR3, the DNA is TGTGCCAGCAGTTTAATGCCGGTCCTAGCGGGAGTGAACACCGGGGAGCTGTTTTTT.

This clone appeared once. V gene TRBV21-1 combines with J gene TRBJ1-5; TRBD1 is taken as the D call from the table, unchecked against the DNA. TRBV21-1 is deemed a pseudogene. This CDR3 contains 13 residues. CDR3 residues: CASSHRVREPQHF. CDR3 DNA: TGTGCCAGCAGTCACAGGGTAAGGGAGCCCCAGCATTTT.

The chain carries TRBV20-1 and TRBJ1-1; possible D gene TRBD1, 6 bases. The germline V gene encodes CDR1 DFQATT and CDR2 SNEGSKA (reference sequence). Between the trimmed V and J ends, which lost 7 bases and 7 bases, there was a span of 13 bases. This CDR3 has 11 amino acids. For the CDR3, the DNA is TGCAGTGTAAGAGGACAGAGTGAAGCTTTCTTT. Translating it yields CSVRGQSEAFF.

This clone was seen just once. This sequence joins TRBV7-2 and TRBJ2-1; a weak D match, TRBD1 (5 bases). Germline assignment: CDR1 SGHTA and CDR2 FQGNSA. There are 15 residues in the CDR3. V was pared by 1 base and J by 0 bases, with 7 bases between. The CDR3 sequence is CASSLGTSSYNEQFF. CDR3 bases: TGTGCCAGCAGCTTAGGGACAAGCTCCTACAATGAGCAGTTCTTC.

The V and J genes are TRBV30 and TRBJ1-2; 11 bases line up with TRBD1. J was trimmed by 2 bases and V by 3 bases; bases with no gene match: 8. CDR3 length: 16 amino acids. Germline CDR1 and CDR2: GTSNPN and SVGIG (reference sequence). Here the CDR3 reads CAWSRPGTGGNYGYTF. The CDR3 DNA reads as TGTGCCTGGAGCCGGCCAGGGACAGGGGGGAACTATGGCTACACCTTC.

The V and J genes are TRBV18 and TRBJ1-2; weak D call: TRBD1 (5 bases). This CDR3 spans 13 amino acids. V lost 3 bases and J lost 3, with 8 bases in between. CDR1 KGHSH and CDR2 LQKENI come from the germline V gene. The CDR3 here is CASSPSRDYGYTF. The CDR3 coding sequence is TGTGCCAGCTCACCTTCCAGGGACTATGGCTACACCTTC.

This clone was seen only once. The chain combines TRBV30 with TRBJ1-2; 8 bases fit TRBD1. The CDR3 consists of 13 residues. V trimming: 4 bases; J trimming: 5 bases; junction bases outside the gene matches: 6. Germline V gene data show CDR1 as GTSNPN and CDR2 as SVGIG (reference sequence). The CDR3 loop is CAWTSRTGYGYTF. The CDR3 region has the DNA TGTGCCTGGACCTCCCGGACAGGGTATGGCTACACCTTC.

This clone showed up just a few times. DNA for the CDR3: TGCAGTCTAGTAAATAACTATGGCTACACCTTC. Amino acid sequence: CSLVNNYGYTF. The chain recombines TRBV20-1 with TRBJ1-2; D not resolved. CDR3 size: 11 residues. Germline-derived CDR1 and CDR2 are DFQATT and SNEGSKA (reference sequence). Trimming removed 8 bases at V and 1 base at J, with 8 bases between.

The chain carries TRBV15 and TRBJ2-1; 14 nucleotides agree with TRBD2. Germline V gene sequence: CDR1 LNHNV, CDR2 YYDKDF (reference sequence). V gave up 7 bases and J gave up 8 bases; unmatched junction bases: 7. The CDR3 runs 15 residues. The CDR3: CATTPTSGRADEQFF. The CDR3 DNA reads TGTGCCACCACGCCGACTAGCGGGAGGGCCGATGAGCAGTTCTTC.

The CDR3, as DNA: TGTGCCAGCACCGCGACAGCCTTCAACTATGGCTACACCTTC. This codes for CASTATAFNYGYTF. The V call is TRBV3-1 (or the pseudogene TRBV3-2), the J call TRBJ1-2; D possibly corresponds to TRBD1 (5 bases). Trimming cost V 7 bases and J 2 bases, with 14 bases left between them. The CDR3 has 14 residues. Germline-derived CDR1 and CDR2 are LGHDT and YNNKEL (reference sequence).

The chain couples TRBV11-2 to TRBJ1-1, with D perhaps matching TRBD1 (6 bases). The germline CDR1 and CDR2 sequences are SGHAT and FQNNGV. V was pared by 1 base and J by 9 bases, with 12 bases between. The CDR3 is made up of 13 amino acids. The CDR3, as DNA: TGTGCCAGCAGCTTAGGCCGTGACAGGAAAGCTTTCTTT. Encoded protein: CASSLGRDRKAFF. The full variable domain, with the rest looked up from reference TRBV11-2 and TRBJ1-1, is EAGVAQSPRYKIIEKRQSVAFWCNPISGHATLYWYQQILGQGPKLLIQFQNNGVVDDSQLPKDRFSAERLKGVDSTLKIQPAKLEDSAVYLCASSLGRDRKAFFGQGTRLTVV.

This chain connects TRBV28 to TRBJ2-3, with 8 nucleotides matching TRBD2. V lost 6 bases, J lost 1 base, and 6 bases stayed unmatched. Germline V CDR1 and CDR2: MDHEN, SYDVKM. The CDR3 has 15 amino acids. The CDR3: CASRTLADGTDTQYF. The DNA of the CDR3 is TGTGCCAGCAGAACACTAGCGGACGGCACAGATACGCAGTATTTT.

This sequence joins TRBV14 and TRBJ1-1; D perhaps matches TRBD1 (5 bases). Germline V gene sequence: CDR1 SGHDN, CDR2 FVKESK. The V gene lost 4 bases and the J gene lost 1 base, with 7 bases spanning the gap. The CDR3 is 13 amino acids. The CDR3 region is CASSPQENTEAFF. For the CDR3, the DNA is TGTGCCAGCAGCCCACAGGAGAACACTGAAGCTTTCTTT.

The chain uses TRBV12-3 or TRBV12-4 and TRBJ1-5; D is ambiguous. Trimming shortened V by 1 base and J by 5 bases, and 3 bases separated the two germline ends. This CDR3 is built from 12 residues. CDR3 coding DNA: TGTGCCAGCAGTTTAGGCGATCAGCCCCAGCATTTT. It encodes CASSLGDQPQHF.

This chain connects TRBV7-2 to TRBJ2-1; 13 bases are shared with TRBD2. CDR3 length: 15 residues. Germline CDR1 SGHTA, CDR2 FQGNSA. J gave up 6 bases and V 6 bases, and 5 bases lay outside the gene matches. The CDR3 is CASRRTSGRINEQFF. The CDR3 bases are TGTGCCAGCAGGCGGACTAGCGGGAGAATCAATGAGCAGTTCTTC. The variable domain in full, completed from reference TRBV7-2 and TRBJ2-1, reads GAGVSQSPSNKVTEKGKDVELRCDPISGHTALYWYRQSLGQGLEFLIYFQGNSAPDKSGLPSDRFSAERTGGSVSTLTIQRTQQEDSAVYLCASRRTSGRINEQFFGPGTRLTVL.

With respect to this clone: At one boundary the junction diverges from the germline segment, which might be a read error. The V gene is TRBV7-7, the J gene TRBJ2-5, with D tentatively TRBD1 (6 bases). Looked up from germline, CDR1 is SSHAT and CDR2 is FNYEAQ (reference sequence). CDR3 length: 14 residues. DNA of the CDR3: TGTGCTAGCAGCTTACGGCAGGGGCAAGAGACCCAGTACTTC. Its protein is CASSLRQGQETQYF.

The CDR3 spells CASSPDRGEAKNIQYF. DNA for the CDR3: TGTGCCAGCTCACCGGACAGGGGGGAAGCCAAAAACATTCAGTACTTC. The chain combines TRBV18 with TRBJ2-4; 10 nucleotides align to TRBD1. The CDR3 runs 16 residues. After removal of 3 bases from V and 0 bases from J, the junction contained 2 bases not matched to a gene. CDR1 KGHSH and CDR2 LQKENI come from the germline V gene.

The chain combines TRBV27 with TRBJ2-1, with TRBD2 matching 11 bases. The CDR3 runs to 15 residues. Trimming took 4 bases from V and 4 from J; bases not matched to a gene: 3. Germline V gene sequence: CDR1 MNHEY, CDR2 SMNVEV (reference sequence). DNA of the CDR3: TGTGCCAGCAGTTCTCCTAGCGGGAGGTACAATGAGCAGTTCTTC. It yields the protein CASSSPSGRYNEQFF.